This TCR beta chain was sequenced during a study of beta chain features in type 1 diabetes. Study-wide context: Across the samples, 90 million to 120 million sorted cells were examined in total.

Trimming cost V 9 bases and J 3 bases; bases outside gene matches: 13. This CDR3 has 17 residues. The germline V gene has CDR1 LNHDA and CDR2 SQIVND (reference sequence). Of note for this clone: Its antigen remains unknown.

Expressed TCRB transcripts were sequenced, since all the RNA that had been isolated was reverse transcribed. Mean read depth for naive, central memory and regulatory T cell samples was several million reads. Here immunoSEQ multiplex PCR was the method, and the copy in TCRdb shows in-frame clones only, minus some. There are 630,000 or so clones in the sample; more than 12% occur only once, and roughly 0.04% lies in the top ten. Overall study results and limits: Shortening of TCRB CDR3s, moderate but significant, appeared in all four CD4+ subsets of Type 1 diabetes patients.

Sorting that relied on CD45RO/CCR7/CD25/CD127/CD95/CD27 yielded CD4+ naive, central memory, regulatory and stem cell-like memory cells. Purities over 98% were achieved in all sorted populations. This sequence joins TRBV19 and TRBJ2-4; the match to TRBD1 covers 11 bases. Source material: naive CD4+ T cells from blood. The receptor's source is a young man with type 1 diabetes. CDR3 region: CASRDRGRGENKNIQYF. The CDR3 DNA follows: TGTGCCAGCCGGGACAGGGGGAGGGGAGAAAACAAAAACATTCAGTACTTC.